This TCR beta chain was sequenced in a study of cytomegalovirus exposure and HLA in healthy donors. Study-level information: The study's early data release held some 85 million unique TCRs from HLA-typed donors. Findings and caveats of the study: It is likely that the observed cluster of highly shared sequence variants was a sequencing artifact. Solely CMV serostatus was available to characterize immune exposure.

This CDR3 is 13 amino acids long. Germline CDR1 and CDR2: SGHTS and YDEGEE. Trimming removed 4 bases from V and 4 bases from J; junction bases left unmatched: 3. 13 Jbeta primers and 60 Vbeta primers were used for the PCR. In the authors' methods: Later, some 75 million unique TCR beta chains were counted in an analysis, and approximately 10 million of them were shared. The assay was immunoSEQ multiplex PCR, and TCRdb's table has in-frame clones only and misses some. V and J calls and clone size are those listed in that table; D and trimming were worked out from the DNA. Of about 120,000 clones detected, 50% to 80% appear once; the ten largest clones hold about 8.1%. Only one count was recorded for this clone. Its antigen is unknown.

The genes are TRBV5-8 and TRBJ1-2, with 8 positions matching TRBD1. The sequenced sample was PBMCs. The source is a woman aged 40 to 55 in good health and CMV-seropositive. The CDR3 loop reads CASSPGQGYGYTF. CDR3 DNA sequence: TGTGCCAGCAGCCCTGGACAGGGCTATGGCTACACCTTC.